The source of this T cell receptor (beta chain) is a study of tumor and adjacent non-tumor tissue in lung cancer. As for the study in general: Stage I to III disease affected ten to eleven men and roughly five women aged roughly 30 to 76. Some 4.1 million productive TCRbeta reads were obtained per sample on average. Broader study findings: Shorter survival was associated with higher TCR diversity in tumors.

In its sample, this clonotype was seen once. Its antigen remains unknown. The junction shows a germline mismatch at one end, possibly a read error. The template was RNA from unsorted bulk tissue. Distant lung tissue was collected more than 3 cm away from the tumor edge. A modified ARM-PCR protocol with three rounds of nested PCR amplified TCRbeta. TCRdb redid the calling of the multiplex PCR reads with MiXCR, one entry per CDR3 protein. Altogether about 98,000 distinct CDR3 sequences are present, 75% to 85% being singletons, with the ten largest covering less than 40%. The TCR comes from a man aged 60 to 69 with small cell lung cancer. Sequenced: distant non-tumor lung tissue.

The CDR3 coding sequence is TGTGCCACCAGCTTGGGGGCAGGATTCACAGATACACAGTATTTT. This translates into CATSLGAGFTDTQYF. The chain carries TRBV5-6 and TRBJ2-3; D is perhaps TRBD1 (6 bases). Per the germline V gene, CDR1 is SGHDT and CDR2 is YYEEEE. The length of the CDR3 is 15 residues.